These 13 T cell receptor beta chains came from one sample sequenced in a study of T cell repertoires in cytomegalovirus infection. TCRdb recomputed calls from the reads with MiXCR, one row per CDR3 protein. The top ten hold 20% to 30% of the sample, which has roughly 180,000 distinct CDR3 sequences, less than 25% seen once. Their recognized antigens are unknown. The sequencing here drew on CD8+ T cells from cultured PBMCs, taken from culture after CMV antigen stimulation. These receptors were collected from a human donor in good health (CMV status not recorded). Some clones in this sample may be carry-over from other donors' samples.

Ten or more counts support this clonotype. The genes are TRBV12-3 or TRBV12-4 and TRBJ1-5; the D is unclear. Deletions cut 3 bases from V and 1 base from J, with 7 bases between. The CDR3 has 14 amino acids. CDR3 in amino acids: CASSLASSNQPQHF. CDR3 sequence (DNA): TGTGCCAGCAGTTTGGCGTCGAGCAATCAGCCCCAGCATTTT.

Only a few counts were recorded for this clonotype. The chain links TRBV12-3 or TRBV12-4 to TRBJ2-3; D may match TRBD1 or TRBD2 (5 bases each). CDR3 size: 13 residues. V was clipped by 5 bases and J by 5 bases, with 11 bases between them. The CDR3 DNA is TGTGCCAGCAGTCACGGTGGGGGAGATACGCAGTATTTT. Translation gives CASSHGGGDTQYF.

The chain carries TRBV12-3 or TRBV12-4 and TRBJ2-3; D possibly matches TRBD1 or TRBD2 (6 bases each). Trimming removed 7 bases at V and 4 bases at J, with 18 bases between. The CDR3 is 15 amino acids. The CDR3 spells CASTSGGGLADTQYF. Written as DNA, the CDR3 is TGTGCCAGCACCTCAGGAGGGGGGCTCGCAGATACGCAGTATTTT.

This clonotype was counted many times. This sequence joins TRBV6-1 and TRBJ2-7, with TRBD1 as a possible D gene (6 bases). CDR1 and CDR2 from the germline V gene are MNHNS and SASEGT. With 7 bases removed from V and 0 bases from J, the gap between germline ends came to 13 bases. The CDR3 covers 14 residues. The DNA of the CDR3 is TGTGCCAGCACTATCACAGGGATCTCCTACGAGCAGTACTTC. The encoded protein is CASTITGISYEQYF.

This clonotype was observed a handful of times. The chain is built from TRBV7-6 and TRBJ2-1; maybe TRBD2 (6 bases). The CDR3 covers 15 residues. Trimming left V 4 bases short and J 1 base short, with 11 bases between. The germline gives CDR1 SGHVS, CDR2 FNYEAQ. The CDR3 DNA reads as TGTGCCAGCAGCTATAGCGGAGATTCCTACAATGAGCAGTTCTTC. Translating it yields CASSYSGDSYNEQFF.

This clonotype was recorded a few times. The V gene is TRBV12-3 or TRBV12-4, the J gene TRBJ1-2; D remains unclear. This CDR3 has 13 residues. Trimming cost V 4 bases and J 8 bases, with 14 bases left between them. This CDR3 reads CASSSGPLGGYTF. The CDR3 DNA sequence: TGTGCCAGCAGTTCCGGCCCCCTAGGGGGCTACACCTTC.

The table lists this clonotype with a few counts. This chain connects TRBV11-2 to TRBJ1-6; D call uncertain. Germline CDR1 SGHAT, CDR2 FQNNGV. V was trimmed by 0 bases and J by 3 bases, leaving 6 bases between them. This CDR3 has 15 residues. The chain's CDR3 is CASSLESDYNSPLHF. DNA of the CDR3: TGTGCCAGCAGCTTAGAAAGCGACTATAATTCACCCCTCCACTTT.

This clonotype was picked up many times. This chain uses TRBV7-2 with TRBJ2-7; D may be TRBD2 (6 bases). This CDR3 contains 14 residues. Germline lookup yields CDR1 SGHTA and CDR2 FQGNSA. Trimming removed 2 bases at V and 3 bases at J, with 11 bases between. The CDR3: CASSLRGSIYEQYF. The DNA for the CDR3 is TGTGCCAGCAGCTTACGGGGGTCGATCTACGAGCAGTACTTC.

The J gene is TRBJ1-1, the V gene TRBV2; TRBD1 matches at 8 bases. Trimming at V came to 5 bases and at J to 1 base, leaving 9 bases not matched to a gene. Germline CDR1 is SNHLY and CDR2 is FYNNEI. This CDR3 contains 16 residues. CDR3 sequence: CASSSTRGLGNTEAFF. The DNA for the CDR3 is TGTGCCAGCAGTTCTACCAGGGGGCTAGGGAACACTGAAGCTTTCTTT.

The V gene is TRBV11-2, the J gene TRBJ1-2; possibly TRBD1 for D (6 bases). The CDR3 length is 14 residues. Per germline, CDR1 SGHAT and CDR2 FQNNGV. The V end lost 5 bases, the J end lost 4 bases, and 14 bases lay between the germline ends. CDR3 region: CASSPGGQIYGYTF. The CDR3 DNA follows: TGTGCCAGCAGCCCCGGAGGACAGATCTATGGCTACACCTTC. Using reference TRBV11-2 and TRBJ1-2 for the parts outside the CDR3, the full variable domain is EAGVAQSPRYKIIEKRQSVAFWCNPISGHATLYWYQQILGQGPKLLIQFQNNGVVDDSQLPKDRFSAERLKGVDSTLKIQPAKLEDSAVYLCASSPGGQIYGYTFGSGTRLTVV.

The CDR3, as DNA: TGTGCCAGCAGTTTCATAGGGGGGGCCAACGGGGAGCTGTTTTTT. Protein product: CASSFIGGANGELFF. J is TRBJ2-2 and V is TRBV12-3 or TRBV12-4; weak D call: TRBD2 (7 bases). Trimming stripped 3 bases from V and 7 bases from J, with 15 bases between. The CDR3 loop spans 15 amino acids.

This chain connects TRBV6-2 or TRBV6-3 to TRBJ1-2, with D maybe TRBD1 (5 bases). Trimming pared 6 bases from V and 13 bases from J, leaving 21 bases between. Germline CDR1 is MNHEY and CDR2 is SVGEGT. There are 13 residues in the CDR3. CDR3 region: CASSNLLLWRGTF. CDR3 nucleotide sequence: TGTGCCAGCAGCAACCTTCTACTATGGAGGGGCACCTTC.

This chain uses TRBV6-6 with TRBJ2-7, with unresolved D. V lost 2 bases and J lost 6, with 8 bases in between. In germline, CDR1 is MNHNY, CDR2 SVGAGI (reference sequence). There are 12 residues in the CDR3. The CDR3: CASSYNPGEQYF. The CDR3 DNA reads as TGTGCCAGCAGTTACAACCCCGGCGAGCAGTACTTC.